This T cell receptor beta chain was obtained from a study of cytomegalovirus exposure and HLA in healthy donors. Profiling relied on immunoSEQ multiplex PCR, and the TCRdb table lists in-frame clones only, not all of them. The data show approximately 46,000 clones, 93% seen once. Worth noting for this clone: Its antigen is not known.

V was shortened by 0 bases and J by 0 bases, with 9 bases between the two germline ends. Germline CDR1 reads SGHRS; CDR2 reads YFSETQ. This CDR3 has 15 amino acids. Findings and caveats of the study: While the bulk of TCR sequences proved rare, some public TCRs turned up in many donors. According to the study, 150 to 200 TCR beta chains were cytomegalovirus-associated.

The specimen sequenced was PBMCs. This receptor was obtained from a woman aged 18-29 years in good health and CMV-seronegative. This rearrangement joins TRBV5-1 to TRBJ1-1; tentative D call: TRBD1 (5 bases). CDR3 protein: CASSLAGGMNTEAFF. In nucleotides, the CDR3 is TGCGCCAGCAGCTTGGCCGGGGGAATGAACACTGAAGCTTTCTTT.